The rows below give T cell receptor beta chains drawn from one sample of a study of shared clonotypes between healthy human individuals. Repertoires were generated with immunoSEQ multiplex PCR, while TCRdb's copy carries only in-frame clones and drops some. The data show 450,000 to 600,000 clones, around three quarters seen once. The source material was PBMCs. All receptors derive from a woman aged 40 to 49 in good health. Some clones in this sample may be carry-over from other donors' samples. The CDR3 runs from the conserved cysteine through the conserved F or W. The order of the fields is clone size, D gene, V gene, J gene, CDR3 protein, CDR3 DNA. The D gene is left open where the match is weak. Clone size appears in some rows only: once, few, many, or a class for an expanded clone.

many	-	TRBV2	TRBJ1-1	CASSHGLRRLENTEAFF	TGTGCCAGCAGCCACGGACTGCGACGGCTGGAGAACACTGAAGCTTTCTTT
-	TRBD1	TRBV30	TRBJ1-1	CAWSSGQGAEAFF	TGTGCCTGGAGCTCGGGACAGGGGGCCGAAGCTTTCTTT
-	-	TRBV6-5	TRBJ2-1	CASRGYNEQFF	TGTGCCAGCAGGGGATACAATGAGCAGTTCTTC
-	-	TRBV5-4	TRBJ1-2	CASSLGQFNYGYTF	TGTGCCAGCAGCTTGGGACAGTTTAACTATGGCTACACCTTC
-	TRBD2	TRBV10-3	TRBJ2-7	CAISTRTSGKVYEQYF	TGTGCCATCAGTACCCGGACTAGCGGGAAGGTGTACGAGCAGTACTTC
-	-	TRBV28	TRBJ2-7	CASSLWGRGSQGSYEQYF	TGTGCCAGCAGTTTATGGGGGCGAGGGTCCCAGGGCTCCTACGAGCAGTACTTC
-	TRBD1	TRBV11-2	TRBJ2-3	CASSPRQGKDTQYF	TGTGCCAGCAGCCCAAGACAGGGGAAGGATACGCAGTATTTT
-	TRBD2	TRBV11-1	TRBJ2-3	CASSLGLAEHTDTQYF	TGTGCCAGCAGCTTGGGACTAGCGGAACACACAGATACGCAGTATTTT
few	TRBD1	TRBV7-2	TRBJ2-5	CASTETGKETQYF	TGTGCCAGCACCGAGACAGGGAAAGAGACCCAGTACTTC
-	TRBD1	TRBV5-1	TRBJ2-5	CASSPSLRGRETQYF	TGCGCCAGCAGCCCCTCTCTAAGGGGGCGAGAGACCCAGTACTTC
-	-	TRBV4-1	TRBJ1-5	CASSQVRDSNQPQHF	TGCGCCAGCAGCCAAGTCAGGGACAGCAATCAGCCCCAGCATTTT
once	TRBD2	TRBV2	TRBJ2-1	CASSSTSGGYNEQFF	TGTGCCAGCAGTTCGACTAGCGGGGGCTACAATGAGCAGTTCTTC
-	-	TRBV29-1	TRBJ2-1	CSVEDPGRIYNEQFF	TGCAGCGTCGAAGACCCGGGACGGATTTACAATGAGCAGTTCTTC
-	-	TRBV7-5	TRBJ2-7	CARSLVVFFYISERPYEQYF	TGTGCCAGAAGCTTAGTCGTATTCTTCTACATTTCGGAGCGCCCTTACGAGCAGTACTTC
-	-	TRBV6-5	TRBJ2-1	CASRSPGGEQFF	TGTGCCAGCAGGTCCCCAGGCGGTGAGCAGTTCTTC
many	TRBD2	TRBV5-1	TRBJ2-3	CASSPRRLAGGTDTQYF	TGCGCCAGCAGCCCAAGGCGTCTAGCGGGTGGCACAGATACGCAGTATTTT
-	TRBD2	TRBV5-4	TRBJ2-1	CASSLTTSGIYNEQFF	TGTGCCAGCAGCTTGACGACTAGCGGGATATACAATGAGCAGTTCTTC
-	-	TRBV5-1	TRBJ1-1	CASSLGHTEAFF	TGCGCCAGCAGCTTGGGGCACACTGAAGCTTTCTTT
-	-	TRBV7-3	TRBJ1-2	CASGDSGQTYGYTF	TGTGCCAGCGGGGACTCTGGACAGACTTATGGCTACACCTTC
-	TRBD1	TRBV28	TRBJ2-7	CASRGDSWAGPSYEQYF	TGTGCCAGCAGGGGGGACAGTTGGGCAGGGCCCTCCTACGAGCAGTACTTC
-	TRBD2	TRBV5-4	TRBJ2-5	CASSLRGVGQETQYF	TGTGCCAGCAGCTTGCGGGGGGTGGGCCAAGAGACCCAGTACTTC
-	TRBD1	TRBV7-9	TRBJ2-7	CASSIRGPYEQYF	TGTGCCAGCAGCATCAGGGGGCCCTACGAGCAGTACTTC
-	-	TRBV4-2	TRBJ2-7	CASSQYYREVNYEQYF	TGTGCCAGCAGCCAATACTACCGCGAAGTGAACTACGAGCAGTACTTC
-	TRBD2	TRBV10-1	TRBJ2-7	CASSESKAPGLAGPGEQYF	TGCGCCAGCAGTGAGTCGAAGGCTCCGGGACTAGCGGGGCCGGGCGAGCAGTACTTC
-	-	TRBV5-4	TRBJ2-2	CASSSGGSNTGELFF	TGTGCCAGCAGCTCCGGAGGTTCGAACACCGGGGAGCTGTTTTTT
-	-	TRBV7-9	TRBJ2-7	CASSLAESSYEQYF	TGTGCCAGCAGCTTAGCCGAGTCCTCCTACGAGCAGTACTTC
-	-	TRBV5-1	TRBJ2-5	CASSLGREKETRYF	TGCGCCAGCAGCTTGGGACGGGAAAAAGAGACCCGGTACTTC
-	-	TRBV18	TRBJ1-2	CASSPDTTRPYTF	TGTGCCAGCTCACCCGACACAACGAGACCCTACACCTTC
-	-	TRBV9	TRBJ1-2	CASSATDGTYGYTF	TGTGCCAGCAGCGCGACGGACGGAACCTATGGCTACACCTTC
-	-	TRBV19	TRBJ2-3	CASTSSTDTQYF	TGTGCCAGTACAAGTAGCACAGATACGCAGTATTTT
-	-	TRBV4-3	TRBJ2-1	CASSQDRGWKGQFF	TGCGCCAGCAGCCAAGATCGGGGATGGAAGGGGCAGTTCTTC
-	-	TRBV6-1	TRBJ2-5	CASSELVGQETQYF	TGTGCCAGCAGTGAATTAGTAGGGCAAGAGACCCAGTACTTC
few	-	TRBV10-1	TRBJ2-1	CASSESGELDYNEQFF	TGCGCCAGCAGTGAGTCGGGGGAGTTGGACTACAATGAGCAGTTCTTC
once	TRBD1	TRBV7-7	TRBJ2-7	CASSLKQGSYEQYF	TGTGCCAGCAGCTTAAAACAGGGGTCGTACGAGCAGTACTTC
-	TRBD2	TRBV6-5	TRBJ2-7	CASSYSLAGVGEQYF	TGTGCCAGCAGTTACTCACTAGCGGGAGTGGGGGAGCAGTACTTC
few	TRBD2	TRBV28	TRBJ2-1	CASSSDRAGNYDEQFF	TGTGCCAGCAGTTCGGATCGAGCGGGAAACTACGATGAGCAGTTCTTC
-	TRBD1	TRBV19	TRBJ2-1	CASTQGNYNEQFF	TGTGCCAGTACACAGGGGAACTACAATGAGCAGTTCTTC
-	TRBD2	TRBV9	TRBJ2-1	CASSPRTSANNEQFF	TGTGCCAGCAGCCCACGGACTAGCGCCAACAATGAGCAGTTCTTC
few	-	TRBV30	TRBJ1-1	CAWGGTSEAFF	TGTGCCTGGGGAGGGACGTCTGAAGCTTTCTTT
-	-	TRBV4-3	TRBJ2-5	CASSQNLNGPQETQYF	TGCGCCAGCAGCCAAAACCTAAACGGGCCTCAAGAGACCCAGTACTTC
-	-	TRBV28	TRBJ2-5	CASSRPRGAGETQYF	TGTGCCAGCAGCCGTCCGAGGGGCGCGGGTGAGACCCAGTACTTC
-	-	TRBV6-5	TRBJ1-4	CASSYSGATNEKLFF	TGTGCCAGCAGTTACTCAGGTGCAACTAATGAAAAACTGTTTTTT
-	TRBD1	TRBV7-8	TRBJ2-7	CASRRTPGQGLPYEQYF	TGTGCCAGCAGAAGGACTCCGGGACAGGGTCTTCCCTACGAGCAGTACTTC
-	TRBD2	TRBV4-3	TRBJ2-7	CASSQVAGVGYEQYF	TGCGCCAGCAGCCAAGTAGCGGGAGTAGGCTACGAGCAGTACTTC
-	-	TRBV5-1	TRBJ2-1	CASSLEAIGGTYNEQFF	TGCGCCAGCAGCTTGGAAGCTATTGGCGGAACGTACAATGAGCAGTTCTTC
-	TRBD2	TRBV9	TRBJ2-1	CASSVRAASGSYNEQFF	TGTGCCAGCAGCGTGAGAGCGGCTAGCGGGAGCTACAATGAGCAGTTCTTC
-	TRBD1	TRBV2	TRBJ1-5	CASSSGTGGAKGHF	TGTGCCAGCAGTTCCGGGACAGGGGGCGCAAAGGGACATTTT
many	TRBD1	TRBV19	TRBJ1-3	CASKPGTGGNTIYF	TGTGCCAGTAAACCGGGGACAGGCGGAAACACCATATATTTT
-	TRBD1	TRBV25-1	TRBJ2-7	CASSEMGTGEISYEQYF	TGTGCCAGCAGTGAAATGGGGACAGGGGAAATAAGCTACGAGCAGTACTTC
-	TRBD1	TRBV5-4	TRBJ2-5	CASSLETQGVTQYF	TGTGCCAGCAGCTTGGAGACGCAGGGGGTGACCCAGTACTTC
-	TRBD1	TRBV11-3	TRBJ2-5	CASSPGTASQETQYF	TGTGCCAGCAGCCCGGGGACAGCCAGCCAAGAGACCCAGTACTTC
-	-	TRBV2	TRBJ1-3	CASRGLSGNTIYF	TGTGCCAGCCGGGGGTTGAGTGGAAACACCATATATTTT
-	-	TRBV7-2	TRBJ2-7	CASSLVPGYEQYF	TGTGCCAGCAGCTTAGTCCCAGGGTACGAGCAGTACTTC
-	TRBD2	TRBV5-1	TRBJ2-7	CASSPPLSPGLAGGPDRGEQYF	TGCGCCAGCAGCCCTCCACTAAGCCCGGGACTAGCGGGAGGGCCTGACCGGGGCGAGCAGTACTTC
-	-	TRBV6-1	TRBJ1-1	CASFMFRNTEAFF	TGTGCCAGCTTTATGTTCAGGAACACTGAAGCTTTCTTT
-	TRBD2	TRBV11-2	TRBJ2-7	CASSLMTSGLRKYYEQYF	TGTGCCAGCAGCTTAATGACTAGCGGCCTCCGAAAATACTACGAGCAGTACTTC
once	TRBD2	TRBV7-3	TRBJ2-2	CASSFLAGDTGELFF	TGTGCCAGCAGCTTTTTGGCGGGGGACACCGGGGAGCTGTTTTTT
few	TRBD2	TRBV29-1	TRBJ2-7	CSARGTSGSREQYF	TGCAGCGCCCGGGGGACTAGCGGGAGCCGGGAGCAGTACTTC